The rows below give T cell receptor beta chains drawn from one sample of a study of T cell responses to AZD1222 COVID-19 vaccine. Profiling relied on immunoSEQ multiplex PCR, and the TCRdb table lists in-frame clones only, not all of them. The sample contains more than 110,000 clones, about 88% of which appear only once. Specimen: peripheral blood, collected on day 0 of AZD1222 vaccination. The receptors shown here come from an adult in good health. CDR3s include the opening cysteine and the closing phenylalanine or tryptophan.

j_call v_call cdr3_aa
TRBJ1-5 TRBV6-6 CASTIGGTQGRQPQHF
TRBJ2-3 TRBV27 CASRPYSGQKGSTQYF
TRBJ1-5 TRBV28 CASSLPDRVGQPQHF
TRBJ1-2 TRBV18 CASSPSIGQGNYGYTF
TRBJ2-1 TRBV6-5 CASFPRLSYNEQFF
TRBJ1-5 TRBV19 CASSISGGQPQHF
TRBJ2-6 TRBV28 CASRPYPDSPGANVLTF
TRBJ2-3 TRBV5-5 CASSGPFRGTDTQYF
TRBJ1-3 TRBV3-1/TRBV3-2 CASTTGVSGNTIYF
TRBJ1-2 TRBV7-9 CASSLDLGSLGGYGYTF
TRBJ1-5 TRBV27 CASALGGSNQPQHF
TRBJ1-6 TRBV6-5 CASSYSPDSSPLHF
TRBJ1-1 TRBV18 CASSLQTGSNTEAFF
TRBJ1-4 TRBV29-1 CSVIQGQQGKLFF
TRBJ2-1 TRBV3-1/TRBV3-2 CASRPRPSGNEQFF
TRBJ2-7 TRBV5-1 CASSTDRWSYEQYF
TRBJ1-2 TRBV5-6 CASSWDSYYTF
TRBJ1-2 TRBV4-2 CASSQDVPKGGYTF
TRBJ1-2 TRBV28 CASSLFRGSNYGYTF
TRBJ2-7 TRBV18 CASSPESGTGYEQYF
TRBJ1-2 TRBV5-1 CASSLGLRQGYGYTF
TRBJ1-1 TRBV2 CASGGQGAGEAFF
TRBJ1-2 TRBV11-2 CASSPLFMGENGYTF
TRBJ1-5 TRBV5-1 CASSESGLNQPQHF
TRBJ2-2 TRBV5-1 CASSLGGNTGELFF
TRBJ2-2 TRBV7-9 CASSPTSGGAAGELFF
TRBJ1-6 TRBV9 CASSVGALGGSSPLHF
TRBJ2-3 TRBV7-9 CASSLFQGSSTDTQYF
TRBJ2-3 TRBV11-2 CASSLVDQGSQYF
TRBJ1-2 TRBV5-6 CASSLFDDYGYTF
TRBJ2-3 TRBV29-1 CSVEEDKGWVGTDTQYF
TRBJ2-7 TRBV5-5 CASSPWDRGWSYEQYF
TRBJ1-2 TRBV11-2 CASRETGGGLSYTF
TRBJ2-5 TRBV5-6 CASSLRGAFVETQYF
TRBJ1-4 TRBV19 CASSTGAGQFYEKLFF
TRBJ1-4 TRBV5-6 CASRSLNEKLFF
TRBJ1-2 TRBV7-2 CASSTPRGATYGYTF
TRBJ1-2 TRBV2 CASQSLTGGDGYTF